What follows describes a single T cell receptor beta chain. This clone is a singleton in its sample. Its antigen target is currently unknown. Base qualities are not provided; no much larger clone lies one nucleotide away. TCR CDR3 regions were amplified from genomic DNA by multiplex PCR using the deep immunoSEQ assay. Genomic DNA extracted from each cell subset was distributed evenly over all wells of several immunoSEQ 96-well plates, and each plate served as one replicate. For sorted subsets, each replicate PCR was loaded with 150 to 250 ng genomic DNA, equivalent to 25,000 to 35,000 T cell genomes. Purified libraries were quantified with a Qubit 3.0 fluorometer, sized on a Bioanalyzer 2100, and re-quantified with the KAPA Library Quantification kit. Every immunoSEQ 96-well plate was sequenced on a separate single-read 150-cycle Illumina NextSeq 550 flow cell. The published analysis was carried out like this. Because the immunoSEQ output included only junctional sequences and no quality scores, the filtering could not be the same as the filtering used for full-length reads. To assign V/J genes and CDR3, sequences were annotated using PyIR, a Python wrapper for IgBLAST v1.9, with IMGT germline references. Any read was removed if the V/J assignment was weak (E-value above 1e-6), the CDR3 was missing, or the read contained stop codons, out-of-frame junctions, or ambiguous translated residues. V3J clonotypes were defined as sequences sharing an identical inferred V gene, J gene, and CDR3 amino acid sequence. To compute the percentage overlap between repertoires, the number of shared unique clonotypes was divided by the size of the smaller repertoire. Repertoire richness was assessed with RTK rarefaction, the Chao1 estimator, and Recon v2.1 estimates of unobserved clonotypes. OLGA was used to compute generation probabilities for all TCRbeta clonotypes that the gDNA method yielded from four donors. The table comes from immuneACCESS by way of TCRdb, which keeps in-frame sequences with V and J called. Part of the clones is missing from these tables; in studies checked, under half for an unresolved V gene and the rest for unknown reasons. For V, J and clone size, that table is used; D and trimming come from the DNA. The sample table contains around 650,000 clones; only one count was recorded for around 96% of them. Of the sample, 0.11% falls within the top ten clones.

For the CD8 naive samples, CD45RO-negative cells were positively selected for CCR7, yielding a CD45RA+CCR7+ population from which TemRA cells were excluded. Healthy HIV-negative adults with no recently reported acute infections or vaccinations were included as donors. Every donor was a Caucasian adult residing in Nashville, Tennessee, USA. After blood collection by leukapheresis, PBMCs were isolated using Ficoll-Histopaque density gradient centrifugation and then cryopreserved in the vapor phase of liquid nitrogen. Analytical flow cytometry was used to check the purity and quantity of each magnetically sorted T cell population. Genomic DNA was isolated from every sorted fraction and measured by UV absorbance on a Nanodrop 2000c. Based on the germline V gene, the CDR1 and CDR2 sequences are SGHAT and FQNNGV. Its CDR3 holds 15 amino acids, cysteine through phenylalanine. The retained sequence is limited to the CDR3, 45 bases, with the frame set at the first base. A distance of 10 bases separates the germline ends of V and J, which lose 2 bases and 2 bases respectively.

The data were obtained in a study of shared clonotypes between healthy human individuals (dated by TCRdb to the early 2020s). Turning to the overall study: A few men and a couple of women, aged 18 to 49 years, made up the cohort. For each donor, CD4 naive and CD4 memory were each run on three plates, CD8 naive on two plates, and CD8 memory on one plate. Blood TCR repertoires of five healthy adults were deeply sequenced to estimate repertoire size and the extent of clonotype sharing between individuals. To increase sequencing depth and limit assay-specific biases, TCR repertoire library preparation and sequencing were carried out by different laboratories using diverse techniques. Between about 0.8 and 9.5 billion PBMCs per donor were obtained by leukapheresis. What the study reported, not specific to this receptor: Across a handful of donors, about 5.2% of naive CD4, over 3% of naive CD8, around 2.1% of memory CD4, and approximately 0.4% of memory CD8 clonotypes were shared. Incomplete sequencing was indicated by rarefaction of sorted-subset datasets, despite the large sequencing depth. Naive subsets generally had larger estimated clonotype richness than memory subsets did. Compared with non-shared clonotypes, the clonotypes found in all four sorted-subset donors had higher generation probabilities. Sampling was limited to blood, and TCR repertoires in tissue likely differ from TCR repertoires in blood. Pairwise subsampling indicated that sequencing depth was expected to affect the degree of clonotype sharing among donors. The genetic and exposure-history diversity represented was limited by the small number of donors.

Recombination connected TRBV11-2 to TRBJ2-1; no D gene can be assigned with confidence. This TCR came from a woman aged 30 to 39 in good health. The sample was naive CD8+ T cells sorted from blood. The intended sense of this specimen's cell subset or site label: CD45RA+CCR7+. The CDR3 amino acid sequence is: CASSLTASPYNEQFF. The DNA sequence is as follows: TGTGCCAGCAGCTTAACGGCGAGCCCCTACAATGAGCAGTTCTTC.